Reported below is one T cell receptor beta chain. This sample was taken from a study of blood T cell repertoires in COVID-19. V was pared by 8 bases and J by 2 bases, with 5 bases of the junction left unmatched. CDR3 length equals 14 residues. Germline V gives CDR1 ENHRY, CDR2 SYGVKD. Repertoires were generated with immunoSEQ multiplex PCR, while TCRdb's copy carries only in-frame clones and drops some. The sample lists roughly 160,000 clones, 74% occurring once. This chain uses TRBV10-3 with TRBJ1-2, with TRBD1 matching over 10 bases. The clonotype comes from a woman older than 75 with acute or convalescent COVID-19. Sequencing was done on a sample of peripheral blood. CDR3 residues: CAIFRTGGNYGYTF. DNA for the CDR3: TGTGCCATCTTTAGGACAGGGGGAAACTATGGCTACACCTTC.